The 32 T cell receptor beta chains below were found in one sample sequenced in a study of cytomegalovirus exposure and HLA in healthy donors. The repertoire was sequenced with immunoSEQ multiplex PCR; TCRdb's copy has only in-frame clones and lacks some. The sample includes 70,000 to 75,000 clones, about 94% seen only once; the top ten take about 0.93%. Sequencing was done on a sample of PBMCs. These receptors were taken from a woman aged 18-29 years in good health and CMV-seronegative.

This chain joins TRBV27 and TRBJ2-7; 7 bases are shared with TRBD1. This CDR3 is built from 13 residues. CDR1 is MNHEY, CDR2 SMNVEV, per germline (reference sequence). The V segment lost 7 bases and the J segment 4 bases; nucleotides outside the gene matches: 7. The CDR3 region is CASKQGTRYEQYF. CDR3 in DNA: TGTGCCAGCAAACAGGGGACGCGATACGAGCAGTACTTC.

This clone is a singleton in its sample. The V call is TRBV5-1, the J call TRBJ1-1; the D gene is possibly TRBD1 (5 bases). V was cut by 4 bases and J by 4 bases, with 14 bases left in between. There are 14 residues in the CDR3. From germline, CDR1 is SGHRS and CDR2 YFSETQ. The CDR3 DNA follows: TGCGCCAGCAGCGAGACAGTGGTTGGCACTGAAGCTTTCTTT. Amino acid sequence: CASSETVVGTEAFF.

Only one count was recorded for this clone. The genes are TRBV7-9 and TRBJ1-1; the match to TRBD1 covers 10 bases. This CDR3 is 17 amino acids long. After removal of 1 base from V and 5 bases from J, the junction contained 10 bases not matched to a gene. Germline assignment: CDR1 SEHNR and CDR2 FQNEAQ (reference sequence). This CDR3 reads CASSLDGGDRGWTEAFF. In DNA, the CDR3 is TGTGCCAGCAGCTTAGATGGGGGGGACAGGGGATGGACTGAAGCTTTCTTT.

V is TRBV4-1 and J is TRBJ2-7, with 12 bases that match TRBD2. Losses at the gene ends were 3 bases for V and 4 bases for J; bases not matched to a gene: 7. The CDR3 contains 16 residues. The germline gives CDR1 MGHRA, CDR2 YSYEKL. CDR3 sequence reads: CASSHDGLAGSYEQYF. CDR3 coding DNA: TGCGCCAGCAGCCATGATGGACTAGCGGGGTCTTACGAGCAGTACTTC.

V is TRBV30 and J is TRBJ2-7, with a weak D call TRBD2 (6 bases). Trimming shortened V by 2 bases and J by 4 bases, and 18 bases separated the two germline ends. The CDR3 spans 15 residues. Looked up from germline, CDR1 is GTSNPN and CDR2 is SVGIG (reference sequence). The CDR3 DNA is TGTGCCTGGAGTTCCGATAGCGGACCACGTTACGAGCAGTACTTC. Translated, it gives CAWSSDSGPRYEQYF.

The chain employs TRBV7-3 and TRBJ2-1; 11 bases are shared with TRBD2. This CDR3 has 16 amino acids. V dropped 5 bases and J dropped 6; count of bases not matched to a gene: 9. Germline assignment: CDR1 SGHTA and CDR2 FQGTGA. The CDR3 DNA sequence: TGTGCCAGCAGCCCGGTAACTAGCGGGAGTGGCAATGAGCAGTTCTTC. It codes for CASSPVTSGSGNEQFF.

The chain recombines TRBV19 with TRBJ1-4; 8 nucleotides agree with TRBD1. Germline CDR1 is LNHDA and CDR2 is SQIVND (reference sequence). J was trimmed by 6 bases and V by 3 bases; bases with no gene match: 6. The CDR3 consists of 15 residues. CDR3 region: CASSISGQEYEKLFF. The CDR3 DNA follows: TGTGCCAGTAGTATCTCGGGACAGGAATATGAAAAACTGTTTTTT.

The genes are TRBV4-1 and TRBJ2-3; TRBD2 matches at 13 bases. The CDR3 has 16 amino acids. CDR1 is MGHRA and CDR2 is YSYEKL in the germline V gene. V was clipped by 5 bases and J by 7 bases; unmatched bases: 9. CDR3 nucleotides: TGCGCCAGCAGCGTTGGACTAGCGGGAGCGGGAAATACGCAGTATTTT. Translated: CASSVGLAGAGNTQYF.

This clone was detected only a few times. The genes are TRBV6-6 and TRBJ2-3; D may be TRBD1 (6 bases). CDR1 and CDR2 (germline): MNHNY, SVGAGI (reference sequence). The CDR3 contains 15 residues. The V end lost 5 bases, the J end lost 2 bases, and 14 bases lay between the germline ends. The CDR3 region is CASSTGHTHTDTQYF. Here the CDR3 DNA reads TGTGCCAGCAGTACAGGGCACACACACACAGATACGCAGTATTTT.

This clone was observed a single time. V is TRBV10-3 and J is TRBJ2-5; the D gene is possibly TRBD2 (6 bases). In germline, CDR1 is ENHRY, CDR2 SYGVKD. This CDR3 region has 12 residues. V shed 2 bases and J shed 5 bases, with 6 bases lying between them. The CDR3 loop is CAISERGETQYF. The CDR3 DNA follows: TGTGCCATCAGTGAGCGGGGGGAGACCCAGTACTTC.

This clone showed up just once. CDR3 amino acids: CASSSGTFGDTQYF. The CDR3 DNA is TGTGCCAGCAGCTCGGGGACTTTCGGAGATACGCAGTATTTT. The rearrangement links TRBV7-9 to TRBJ2-3; D possibly corresponds to TRBD2 (6 bases). The CDR3 is made up of 14 amino acids. V lost 4 bases and J 5 bases, leaving 13 bases between the germline ends. Per germline, CDR1 SEHNR and CDR2 FQNEAQ (reference sequence).

The chain links TRBV30 to TRBJ1-1; 10 bases are shared with TRBD1. The trim removed 1 base at V and 1 base at J, leaving 3 bases unmatched. This CDR3 is 15 amino acids long. Germline-derived CDR1 and CDR2 are GTSNPN and SVGIG (reference sequence). The CDR3 loop reads CAWSGDRGPNTEAFF. As DNA, the CDR3 is TGTGCCTGGAGTGGCGACAGGGGGCCGAACACTGAAGCTTTCTTT.

The CDR3 protein is CASSEAVSGANVLTF. For the CDR3, the DNA is TGTGCCAGCAGTGAGGCGGTCTCTGGGGCCAACGTCCTGACTTTC. The chain employs TRBV6-1 and TRBJ2-6; D is undetermined. The CDR3 consists of 15 residues. Germline V gives CDR1 MNHNS, CDR2 SASEGT. The V end lost 3 bases, the J end lost 0 bases, and 6 bases lay between the germline ends.

The V gene is TRBV29-1, the J gene TRBJ2-1; 7 bases match TRBD1. Germline V gene sequence: CDR1 SQVTM, CDR2 ANQGSEA. This CDR3 has 10 amino acids. V was pared by 6 bases and J by 7 bases, with 0 bases of the junction left unmatched. This chain's CDR3 is CSVRGNEQFF. The CDR3, as DNA: TGCAGCGTCAGGGGGAATGAGCAGTTCTTC.

This chain joins TRBV5-5 and TRBJ1-2; the D is unclear. The CDR3 has 15 residues. Germline loops: CDR1 SGHKS, CDR2 YYEKEE (reference sequence). The V end was cut by 3 bases, the J end by 4 bases, with 16 bases between. The CDR3 DNA sequence: TGTGCCAGCAGCTCGCAATCGATCGCGCTCTATGGCTACACCTTC. Amino acids: CASSSQSIALYGYTF.

The CDR3 DNA reads as TGTGCCAGCAGTGTAGACAGGGGGCCGGAAGCTTTCTTT. The encoded protein is CASSVDRGPEAFF. The chain employs TRBV27 and TRBJ1-1, with 10 bases lining up with TRBD1. This CDR3 is 13 amino acids long. V trimming: 5 bases; J trimming: 8 bases; junction bases outside the gene matches: 5. The V gene's germline CDR1 is MNHEY and CDR2 SMNVEV (reference sequence).

The chain recombines TRBV19 with TRBJ2-2; D uncertain. Germline V gene lookup returns CDR1 LNHDA and CDR2 SQIVND (reference sequence). Trimming shortened V by 6 bases and J by 1 base, and 3 bases separated the two germline ends. The CDR3 length is 12 residues. The CDR3: CASSRNTGELFF. The CDR3 region has the DNA TGTGCCAGTAGCCGGAACACCGGGGAGCTGTTTTTT. The whole variable domain, remainder taken from reference TRBV19 and TRBJ2-2, is DGGITQSPKYLFRKEGQNVTLSCEQNLNHDAMYWYRQDPGQGLRLIYYSQIVNDFQKGDIAEGYSVSREKKESFPLTVTSAQKNPTAFYLCASSRNTGELFFGEGSRLTVL.

The chain is built from TRBV5-1 and TRBJ1-1; D gene unclear. The CDR3 loop spans 14 amino acids. Germline V CDR1 and CDR2: SGHRS, YFSETQ. The V gene lost 4 bases and the J gene lost 1 base, with 11 bases spanning the gap. CDR3 nucleotide sequence: TGCGCCAGCAGCCCGGGGAGCCGGAACACTGAAGCTTTCTTT. Amino acid sequence: CASSPGSRNTEAFF.

Only one count was recorded for this clone. The rearrangement uses TRBV10-3 and TRBJ1-2; D is unclear. CDR1 is ENHRY and CDR2 is SYGVKD in the germline V gene. V dropped 8 bases and J dropped 2 bases, with 9 bases sitting between them. The CDR3 is 12 residues long. CDR3: CAIGGENYGYTF. DNA for the CDR3: TGTGCCATCGGAGGCGAAAACTATGGCTACACCTTC.

The chain recombines TRBV14 with TRBJ2-5; TRBD1 matches 7 bases. This CDR3 comprises 13 residues. Germline CDR1 is SGHDN and CDR2 is FVKESK. The J segment lost 2 bases and the V segment lost 8 bases, leaving 5 bases of the junction unmatched. The CDR3 here is CASGRGFQETQYF. The DNA of the CDR3 is TGTGCCAGCGGCAGGGGGTTTCAAGAGACCCAGTACTTC.

This chain connects TRBV20-1 to TRBJ2-1; 8 nucleotides line up with TRBD2. After removal of 7 bases from V and 10 bases from J, the junction contained 6 bases not matched to a gene. The germline CDR1 and CDR2 sequences are DFQATT and SNEGSKA (reference sequence). This CDR3 has 11 amino acids. The CDR3: CSEGTSGEQFF. CDR3 nucleotide sequence: TGCAGTGAAGGGACTAGTGGGGAGCAGTTCTTC.

The chain combines TRBV28 with TRBJ1-4; D is possibly TRBD1 (6 bases). Per germline, CDR1 MDHEN and CDR2 SYDVKM. Trimming cost V 7 bases and J 4 bases, with 10 bases left between them. This CDR3 has 13 amino acids. As DNA, the CDR3 is TGTGCCAGCAAGGGGGTGGTTAATGAAAAACTGTTTTTT. It yields the protein CASKGVVNEKLFF.

The rearrangement links TRBV4-2 to TRBJ2-1; 7 bases match TRBD2. The CDR3 has 16 amino acids. The germline V gene encodes CDR1 LGHNA and CDR2 YNFKEQ. Trimming removed 0 bases from V and 4 bases from J; junction bases left unmatched: 6. Here the CDR3 DNA reads TGTGCCAGCAGCCAAGATCCAGCGGGGTCATACAATGAGCAGTTCTTC. Its translation: CASSQDPAGSYNEQFF.

This chain connects TRBV9 to TRBJ1-1; 10 bases match TRBD1. Trimming at V came to 0 bases and at J to 1 base, leaving 6 bases not matched to a gene. Germline CDR1 and CDR2: SGDLS and YYNGEE. CDR3 size: 17 residues. CDR3 sequence: CASSVGETGGWNTEAFF. In nucleotides, the CDR3 is TGTGCCAGCAGCGTAGGGGAGACAGGGGGCTGGAACACTGAAGCTTTCTTT.

The chain employs TRBV4-2 and TRBJ1-1, with a possible D match to TRBD1 (6 bases). CDR1 is LGHNA and CDR2 is YNFKEQ in the germline V gene. This CDR3 has 13 residues. Deletions cut 3 bases from V and 1 base from J, with 6 bases between. The chain's CDR3 is CASSQGQNTEAFF. DNA for the CDR3: TGTGCCAGCAGCCAGGGACAGAACACTGAAGCTTTCTTT.

The gene calls are TRBV7-2 and TRBJ2-1; D is perhaps TRBD2 (6 bases). V gave up 5 bases and J gave up 3 bases, with 11 bases separating them. The CDR3 covers 14 residues. Looked up from germline, CDR1 is SGHTA and CDR2 is FQGNSA. This CDR3 reads CASSAKRVYNEQFF. DNA for the CDR3: TGTGCCAGCAGCGCGAAGCGGGTCTACAATGAGCAGTTCTTC.

The rearrangement joins TRBV6-5 to TRBJ1-1, with D tentatively TRBD1 (6 bases). This CDR3 comprises 12 residues. Trimming stripped 6 bases from V and 5 bases from J, with 10 bases between. Germline CDR1 MNHEY, CDR2 SVGAGI. The CDR3 DNA follows: TGTGCCAGCAGGCGAGGGGGAACTGAAGCTTTCTTT. Its translation: CASRRGGTEAFF.

This clone was counted a single time. The J gene is TRBJ2-5, the V gene TRBV7-9; the D gene is possibly TRBD2 (6 bases). The CDR3 is made up of 13 amino acids. Germline values: CDR1 SEHNR, CDR2 FQNEAQ (reference sequence). V lost 5 bases, J lost 0 bases, and 7 bases lay in between. CDR3 region: CASSQRDQETQYF. Written as DNA, the CDR3 is TGTGCCAGCAGCCAGCGGGACCAAGAGACCCAGTACTTC.

This chain links TRBV7-2 with TRBJ1-6; TRBD1 agrees at 8 bases. The CDR3 is 14 residues long. The ends lost 5 bases at V and 9 bases at J; junction bases unmatched: 6. Germline CDR1 is SGHTA and CDR2 is FQGNSA. DNA for the CDR3: TGTGCCAGCAGCCCAGGGGGCAGTATTTCACCCCTCCACTTT. It translates to CASSPGGSISPLHF.

The chain links TRBV11-3 to TRBJ2-1; 10 bases agree with TRBD2. The CDR3 loop spans 16 amino acids. The V and J ends lost 4 bases and 5 bases, in that order; junction bases with no gene match: 8. In germline, CDR1 is SGHNT, CDR2 YENEEA. The CDR3 bases are TGTGCCAGCAGCTCGGAGCGGGGGGGCGGAAACAATGAGCAGTTCTTC. Protein: CASSSERGGGNNEQFF.

This rearrangement joins TRBV21-1 to TRBJ2-1; the DNA was not compared with TRBD2, the D call given in the table. TRBV21-1 is listed as a pseudogene. CDR3 size: 15 residues. CDR3 amino acids: CASIKRGSGDNEQFF. As DNA, the CDR3 is TGTGCCAGCATTAAGAGAGGTAGCGGGGACAATGAGCAGTTCTTC.

The V and J genes are TRBV5-4 and TRBJ2-1; D is perhaps TRBD1 (5 bases). Germline CDR1 reads SGHNT; CDR2 reads YYREEE (reference sequence). Trimming took off 1 base at V and 6 bases at J, with 14 bases between the two ends. The length of the CDR3 is 15 residues. The CDR3 DNA follows: TGTGCCAGCAGCTTGATAGGGGTTCGGGTCAATGAGCAGTTCTTC. This codes for CASSLIGVRVNEQFF.